This TCR beta chain was identified in a study of PD-1 blockade in mismatch repair-deficient tumors. Study at large: Patients had around 12 mismatch repair-deficient cancer types, all previously treated and progressing. Findings and caveats of the study: Rapid post-treatment expansion, then contraction, generally preceding radiologic response, marked tumor-resident clones.

Sequencing was performed with immunoSEQ multiplex PCR; in TCRdb, only in-frame clones are kept and a portion is missing. This table holds under 150,000 clones, roughly nine tenths found once. All patients were mismatch repair deficient, assessed by either PCR or immunohistochemistry. TCRs were sequenced from a few patients responding to pembrolizumab. This clone was detected a few times. Its antigen is undetermined. The V gene lost 1 base and the J gene lost 3 bases, with 3 bases spanning the gap. The CDR3 runs 13 residues. Germline values: CDR1 SGHAT, CDR2 FQNNGV. Specimen: peripheral blood, collected 44 weeks after starting pembrolizumab. The receptor was isolated from an adult with mismatch repair-deficient cancer. The chain carries TRBV11-2 and TRBJ2-2; D not resolved. CDR3 nucleotides: TGTGCCAGCAGCTTAGGCTACACCGGGGAGCTGTTTTTT. Translated, it gives CASSLGYTGELFF.